This TCR beta chain is from a study of cytomegalovirus exposure and HLA in healthy donors. General study results and limits: Earlier analysis yielded a pattern in which most TCR beta V segments were productive about 90% or about 30% of the time. Among the CMV-associated chains, three were confirmed in vitro as specific for CMV antigens.

For this clone: Antigen: not known.

The primer mix had 60 Vbeta and 13 Jbeta primers. Sequencing was performed with immunoSEQ multiplex PCR; in TCRdb, only in-frame clones are kept and a portion is missing. Seen here are some 200,000 clones, 75% to 90% observed once, and the top ten hold under 0.85%. In germline, CDR1 is SGHAT, CDR2 FQNNGV. The CDR3 loop spans 14 amino acids. Trimming removed 3 bases from V and 4 bases from J, with 10 bases in between. The chain combines TRBV11-2 with TRBJ1-5, with D possibly matching TRBD1 (5 bases). The sequencing sample was made of PBMCs. This TCR was sampled from a boy aged 5-17 years in good health and CMV-seronegative. The CDR3 spells CASSLSGGNQPQHF. The CDR3 DNA follows: TGTGCCAGCAGCTTGAGTGGGGGGAATCAGCCCCAGCATTTT. Combining the CDR3 with reference TRBV11-2 and TRBJ1-5 gives the whole variable domain EAGVAQSPRYKIIEKRQSVAFWCNPISGHATLYWYQQILGQGPKLLIQFQNNGVVDDSQLPKDRFSAERLKGVDSTLKIQPAKLEDSAVYLCASSLSGGNQPQHFGDGTRLSIL.